Each of the 7 T cell receptor beta chains below was sequenced from the same sample in a study of Ad26.COV2.S vaccination and SARS-CoV-2 variants. The table came from immunoSEQ multiplex PCR; TCRdb's copy has only in-frame clones and leaves some out. This table holds 400,000 to 450,000 clones, 80% to 95% found once. Treatment indicated: some 20 received Ad26.COV2.S at low or high dose, single or two shots; five or six received placebo; per-sample allocation not given. Sampling took place 63 days after the first vaccine or placebo injection. The material was peripheral blood, obtained in a trial of Ad26.COV2.S vaccine versus placebo. All receptors come from a person between 18 and 59 years old who received the Ad26.COV2.S COVID-19 vaccine or a placebo.

This clone was seen once. The chain employs TRBV4-1 and TRBJ2-7, with unresolved D. CDR3 length: 15 residues. Trimming stripped 0 bases from V and 4 bases from J, with 13 bases between. Germline values: CDR1 MGHRA, CDR2 YSYEKL. CDR3 loop: CASSQEPVGTYEQYF. CDR3 coding DNA: TGCGCCAGCAGCCAAGAACCCGTGGGAACTTACGAGCAGTACTTC.

The chain has TRBV10-1 and TRBJ2-2, with D possibly being TRBD1 (6 bases). Trimming removed 0 bases from V and 1 base from J, with 12 bases in between. Germline V gene lookup returns CDR1 WNHNN and CDR2 SYGVQD (reference sequence). The CDR3 is 17 residues long. The CDR3: CASSESYGQLNTGELFF. The CDR3, as DNA: TGCGCCAGCAGTGAGTCATATGGACAGTTGAACACCGGGGAGCTGTTTTTT.

The V and J genes are TRBV5-1 and TRBJ1-1; 8 nucleotides match TRBD1. The CDR3 is 14 amino acids. V shed 2 bases, J shed 1 base, and the junction held 1 base outside the gene matches. Germline CDR1 SGHRS, CDR2 YFSETQ. CDR3 protein: CASSLQGGNTEAFF. CDR3 sequence (DNA): TGCGCCAGCAGCTTACAGGGGGGGAACACTGAAGCTTTCTTT.

This chain uses TRBV18 with TRBJ1-1, with a weak D call TRBD1 (5 bases). The CDR3 runs 13 residues. From germline, CDR1 is KGHSH and CDR2 LQKENI. V was pared by 8 bases and J by 1 base, with 11 bases between. The CDR3 is CASAGGENTEAFF. The DNA for the CDR3 is TGTGCCAGCGCAGGAGGGGAGAACACTGAAGCTTTCTTT.

The chain is built from TRBV6-6 and TRBJ2-4; maybe TRBD2 (6 bases). From germline, CDR1 is MNHNY and CDR2 SVGAGI (reference sequence). V was trimmed by 5 bases and J by 0 bases, leaving 20 bases between them. The CDR3 has 18 residues. The CDR3 DNA reads as TGTGCCAGCAGTCGGAGTAGGGGAGGTGGCTTAGCCAAAAACATTCAGTACTTC. The encoded protein is CASSRSRGGGLAKNIQYF.

The rearrangement joins TRBV7-2 to TRBJ2-7; 8 bases align to TRBD2. Germline values: CDR1 SGHTA, CDR2 FQGNSA. V shed 7 bases, J shed 0 bases, and the junction held 5 bases outside the gene matches. The length of the CDR3 is 14 residues. The CDR3 reads CASTPGGSSYEQYF. Here the CDR3 DNA reads TGTGCCAGCACCCCGGGGGGGAGCTCCTACGAGCAGTACTTC. The variable domain in full, completed from reference TRBV7-2 and TRBJ2-7, reads GAGVSQSPSNKVTEKGKDVELRCDPISGHTALYWYRQSLGQGLEFLIYFQGNSAPDKSGLPSDRFSAERTGGSVSTLTIQRTQQEDSAVYLCASTPGGSSYEQYFGPGTRLTVT.

This clone was seen a single time. The chain links TRBV7-8 to TRBJ2-1; no firm D call. Trimming removed 2 bases at V and 10 bases at J, with 6 bases between. Germline CDR1 SGHVS, CDR2 FQNEAQ. The CDR3 has 11 amino acids. In DNA form, the CDR3 reads TGTGCCAGCAGCTTATCCAGGGAGCAGTTCTTC. Its translation: CASSLSREQFF. Supplemented by reference TRBV7-8 and TRBJ2-1, the full variable domain reads GAGVSQSPRYKVAKRGQDVALRCDPISGHVSLFWYQQALGQGPEFLTYFQNEAQLDKSGLPSDRFFAERPEGSVSTLKIQRTQQEDSAVYLCASSLSREQFFGPGTRLTVL.